This T cell receptor beta chain was captured by sequencing in a study of CD8 T cells in ankylosing spondylitis. Overall study findings and caveats: Within ankylosing spondylitis blood, a TCR beta motif made up of eight or nine highly homologous variants appeared to be characteristic.

TCRdb reanalysed the 5' RACE reads using MiXCR and keeps one entry per CDR3 protein. The sample holds around 890,000 distinct CDR3 sequences, about 10% seen once. This clonotype was found a few times. What it recognizes is unknown. The V end was cut by 6 bases, the J end by 3 bases, with 6 bases between. This CDR3 is 11 amino acids long. The germline V gene encodes CDR1 MDHEN and CDR2 SYDVKM. V and J are TRBV28 and TRBJ2-7, with no clear D. Sequenced: blood, either unsorted or a sorted T cell fraction (not recorded which). The receptor comes from a male donor with ankylosing spondylitis. CDR3 DNA: TGTGCCAGCAGCCATGACTACGAGCAGTACTTC. Protein product: CASSHDYEQYF.